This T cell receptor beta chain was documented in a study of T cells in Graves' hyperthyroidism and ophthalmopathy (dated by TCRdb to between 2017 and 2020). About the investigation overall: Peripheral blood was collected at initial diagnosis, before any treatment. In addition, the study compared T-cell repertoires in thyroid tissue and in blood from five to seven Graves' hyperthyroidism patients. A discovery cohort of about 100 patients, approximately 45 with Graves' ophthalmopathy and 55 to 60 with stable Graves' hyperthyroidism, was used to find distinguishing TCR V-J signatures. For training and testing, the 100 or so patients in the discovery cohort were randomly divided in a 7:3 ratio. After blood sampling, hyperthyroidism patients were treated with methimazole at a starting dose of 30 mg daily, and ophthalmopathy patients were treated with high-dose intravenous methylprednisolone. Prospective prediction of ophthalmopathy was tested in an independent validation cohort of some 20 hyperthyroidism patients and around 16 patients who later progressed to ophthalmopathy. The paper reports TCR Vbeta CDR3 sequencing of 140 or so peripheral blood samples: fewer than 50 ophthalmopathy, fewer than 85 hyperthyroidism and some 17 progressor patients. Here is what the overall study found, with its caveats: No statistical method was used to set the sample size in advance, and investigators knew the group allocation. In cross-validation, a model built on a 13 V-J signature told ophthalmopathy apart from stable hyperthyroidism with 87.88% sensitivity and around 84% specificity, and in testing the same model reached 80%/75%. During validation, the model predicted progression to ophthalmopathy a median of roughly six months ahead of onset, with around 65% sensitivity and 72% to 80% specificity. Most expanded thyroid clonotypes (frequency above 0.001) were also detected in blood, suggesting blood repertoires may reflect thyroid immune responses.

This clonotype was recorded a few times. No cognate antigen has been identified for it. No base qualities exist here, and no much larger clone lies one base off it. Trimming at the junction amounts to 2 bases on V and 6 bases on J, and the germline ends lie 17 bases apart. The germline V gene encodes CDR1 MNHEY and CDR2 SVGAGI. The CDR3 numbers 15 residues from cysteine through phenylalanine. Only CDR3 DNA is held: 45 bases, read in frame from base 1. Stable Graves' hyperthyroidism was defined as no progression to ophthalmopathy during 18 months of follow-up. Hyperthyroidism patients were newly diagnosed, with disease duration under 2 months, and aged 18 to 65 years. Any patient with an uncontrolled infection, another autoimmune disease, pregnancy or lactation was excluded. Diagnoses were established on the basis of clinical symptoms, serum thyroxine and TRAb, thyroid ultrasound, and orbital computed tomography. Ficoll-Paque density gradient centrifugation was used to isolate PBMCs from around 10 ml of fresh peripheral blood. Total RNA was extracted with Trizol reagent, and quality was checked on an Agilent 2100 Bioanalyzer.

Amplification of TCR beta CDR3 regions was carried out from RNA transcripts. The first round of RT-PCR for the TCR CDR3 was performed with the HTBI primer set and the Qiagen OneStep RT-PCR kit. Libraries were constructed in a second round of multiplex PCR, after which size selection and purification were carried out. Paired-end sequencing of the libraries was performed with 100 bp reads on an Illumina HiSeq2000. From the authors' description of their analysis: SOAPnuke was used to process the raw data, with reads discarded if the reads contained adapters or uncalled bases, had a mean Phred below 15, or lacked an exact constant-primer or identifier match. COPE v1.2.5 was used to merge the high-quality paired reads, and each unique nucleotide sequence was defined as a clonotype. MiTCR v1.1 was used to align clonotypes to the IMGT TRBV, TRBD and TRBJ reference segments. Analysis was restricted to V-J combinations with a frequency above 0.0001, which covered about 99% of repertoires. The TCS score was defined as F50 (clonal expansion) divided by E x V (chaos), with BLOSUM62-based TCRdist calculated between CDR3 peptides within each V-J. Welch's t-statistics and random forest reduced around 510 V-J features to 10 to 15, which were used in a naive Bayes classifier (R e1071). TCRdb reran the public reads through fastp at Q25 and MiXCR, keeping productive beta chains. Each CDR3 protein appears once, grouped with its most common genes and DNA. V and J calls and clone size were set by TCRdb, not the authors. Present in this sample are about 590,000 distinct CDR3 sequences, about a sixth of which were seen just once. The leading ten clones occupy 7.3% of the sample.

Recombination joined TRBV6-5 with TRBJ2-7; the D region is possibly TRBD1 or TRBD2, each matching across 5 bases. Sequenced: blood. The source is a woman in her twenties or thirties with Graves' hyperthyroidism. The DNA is TGTGCCAGCAGTTACAGACAGCGAGGGGTAGGCGAGCAGTACTTC. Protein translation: CASSYRQRGVGEQYF.